Shown below are 9 T cell receptor beta chains from a single sample sequenced in a study of naive and memory T cell subsets. An equimolar mix of two oligonucleotides served as the beta constant-region primer for TRBC1 and TRBC2. From the UMI-ligation and nested PCR reads, TCRdb called clonotypes with MiXCR, one entry per CDR3 protein. The repertoire holds around 40,000 distinct CDR3 sequences, with less than 15% as singletons. The sample taken for sequencing was effector memory CD4+ T cells from blood. Subset defined: effector memory, CD45RA- CD27-. All receptors derive from a human donor in good health.

The table lists this clonotype with a few counts. J is TRBJ2-7 and V is TRBV7-9, with D possibly matching TRBD1 (5 bases). CDR1 SEHNR and CDR2 FQNEAQ come from the germline V gene (reference sequence). The CDR3 consists of 14 residues. V lost 5 bases and J lost 6, with 17 bases in between. The CDR3 spells CASSPGMSFSEQYF. CDR3 DNA: TGTGCCAGCAGCCCAGGGATGTCCTTCAGCGAGCAGTACTTC.

The table lists this clonotype with many counts. The chain joins TRBV20-1 to TRBJ2-5; no definite D call. CDR3 length: 13 residues. The ends were cut back, 2 bases at V and 0 bases at J, with 7 bases in the middle. CDR1 is DFQATT and CDR2 is SNEGSKA in the germline V gene (reference sequence). CDR3 sequence (DNA): TGCAGTGCTAGATATAGCAACCAAGAGACCCAGTACTTC. As protein: CSARYSNQETQYF.

This chain links TRBV5-1 with TRBJ2-2; D possibly corresponds to TRBD2 (5 bases). CDR3 length: 15 residues. V lost 4 bases and J 0 bases, leaving 10 bases between the germline ends. Looked up from germline, CDR1 is SGHRS and CDR2 is YFSETQ. The CDR3 sequence is CASSRGGTNTGELFF. Here the CDR3 DNA reads TGCGCCAGCAGCCGTGGAGGAACGAACACCGGGGAGCTGTTTTTT.

Relative to its sample, this clonotype is medium-sized. The genes are TRBV5-1 and TRBJ2-1, with a possible D match to TRBD2 (5 bases). The germline V gene has CDR1 SGHRS and CDR2 YFSETQ. There are 15 residues in the CDR3. V dropped 2 bases and J dropped 0 bases, with 9 bases sitting between them. CDR3 amino acids: CASSFGVGSYNEQFF. The DNA of the CDR3 is TGCGCCAGCAGCTTCGGGGTCGGCTCCTACAATGAGCAGTTCTTC. Supplemented by reference TRBV5-1 and TRBJ2-1, the full variable domain reads KAGVTQTPRYLIKTRGQQVTLSCSPISGHRSVSWYQQTPGQGLQFLFEYFSETQRNKGNFPGRFSGRQFSNSRSEMNVSTLELGDSALYLCASSFGVGSYNEQFFGPGTRLTVL.

This clonotype was seen a handful of times. The CDR3 DNA follows: TGCAGTGCTGGCTCAGGTAACAAGTACTTC. Translating it yields CSAGSGNKYF. The chain joins TRBV20-1 to TRBJ2-7; D gene uncertain. This CDR3 has 10 amino acids. The V gene lost 5 bases and the J gene lost 11 bases, with 13 bases spanning the gap. CDR1 DFQATT and CDR2 SNEGSKA come from the germline V gene (reference sequence).

This clonotype has just a few counts. The chain combines TRBV10-1 with TRBJ2-1; D not resolved. Germline CDR1 reads WNHNN; CDR2 reads SYGVQD (reference sequence). The CDR3 runs to 13 residues. V was shortened by 7 bases and J by 5 bases, with 12 bases between the two germline ends. The CDR3 nucleotides are TGCGCCAGCACGGCTAACCATGACAATGAGCAGTTCTTC. It codes for CASTANHDNEQFF.

There are a few counts of this clonotype. The chain combines TRBV18 with TRBJ2-2; no firm D call. Trimming stripped 5 bases from V and 3 bases from J, with 13 bases between. The CDR3 loop spans 15 amino acids. CDR1 KGHSH and CDR2 LQKENI come from the germline V gene. DNA of the CDR3: TGTGCCAGCTCATCCCCAAGAGGTTACACCGGGGAGCTGTTTTTT. This encodes CASSSPRGYTGELFF.

The table lists this clonotype with a few counts. A clone one base away is much larger, so this may be a read error. J is TRBJ2-3 and V is TRBV29-1; D call uncertain. Germline loops: CDR1 SQVTM, CDR2 ANQGSEA. Deletions cut 4 bases from V and 0 bases from J, with 23 bases between. This CDR3 has 18 residues. The CDR3 loop reads CSVVGPGPASASTDTQYF. In DNA form, the CDR3 reads TGCAGCGTTGTGGGTCCCGGGCCGGCCTCAGCTAGCACAGATACGCAGTATTTT.

This clonotype was counted ten times or more. The chain links TRBV4-1 to TRBJ1-2; TRBD1 aligns across 7 bases. The ends lost 0 bases at V and 8 bases at J; junction bases unmatched: 6. Germline V gives CDR1 MGHRA, CDR2 YSYEKL. The CDR3 extends over 14 amino acids. CDR3 sequence: CASSQEDRSPGYTF. CDR3 nucleotide sequence: TGCGCCAGCAGCCAAGAGGACAGGTCCCCCGGCTACACCTTC.